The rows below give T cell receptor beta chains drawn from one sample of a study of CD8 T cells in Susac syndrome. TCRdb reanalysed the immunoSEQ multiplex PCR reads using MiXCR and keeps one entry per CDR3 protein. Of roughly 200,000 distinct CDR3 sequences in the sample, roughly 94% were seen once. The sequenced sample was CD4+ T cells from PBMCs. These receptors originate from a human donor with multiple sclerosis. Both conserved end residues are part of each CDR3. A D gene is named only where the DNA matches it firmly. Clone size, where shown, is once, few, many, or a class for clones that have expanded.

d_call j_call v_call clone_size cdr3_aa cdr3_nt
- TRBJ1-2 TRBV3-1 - CASSQDAAGYTF TGTGCCAGCAGCCAGGACGCGGCGGGCTACACCTTC
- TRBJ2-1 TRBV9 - CASSPGSHEQFF TGTGCCAGCAGCCCGGGAAGTCATGAGCAGTTCTTC
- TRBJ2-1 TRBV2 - CASSEPVSYNEQFF TGTGCCAGCAGTGAGCCGGTCTCCTACAATGAGCAGTTCTTC
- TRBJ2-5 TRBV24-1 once CATAGTYQETQYF TGTGCCACCGCCGGGACGTACCAAGAGACCCAGTACTTC
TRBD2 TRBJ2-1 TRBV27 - CASSLWVAGLYNEQFF TGTGCCAGCAGTTTATGGGTAGCGGGGTTGTACAATGAGCAGTTCTTC
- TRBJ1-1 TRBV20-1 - CSATGPVTEAFF TGCAGTGCTACAGGGCCAGTCACTGAAGCTTTCTTT
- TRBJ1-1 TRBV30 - CAWRWGNTEAFF TGTGCCTGGAGATGGGGGAACACTGAAGCTTTCTTT
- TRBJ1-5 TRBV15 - CATSRERISNQPQHF TGTGCCACCAGCAGAGAGAGGATTAGCAATCAGCCCCAGCATTTT
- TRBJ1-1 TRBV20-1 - CSARPALRVDTEAFF TGCAGTGCGAGACCCGCCCTCCGGGTCGACACTGAAGCTTTCTTT
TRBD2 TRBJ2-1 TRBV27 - CASRALGGVSYNEQFF TGTGCCAGCAGGGCCCTTGGGGGGGTCTCCTACAATGAGCAGTTCTTC